The 7 T cell receptor beta chains given below trace back to one sample, sequenced in a study of shared clonotypes between healthy human individuals. Here immunoSEQ multiplex PCR was the method, and the copy in TCRdb shows in-frame clones only, minus some. The sample has around 430,000 clones, 75% to 85% seen once. The sequenced material came from PBMCs. These receptors were taken from a middle-aged woman in good health. Some clones in this sample may be carry-over from other donors' samples.

This clone was detected once. The chain joins TRBV25-1 to TRBJ2-5; 7 nucleotides match TRBD2. Germline CDR1 is MGHDK and CDR2 is SYGVNS. This CDR3 has 18 amino acids. V was pared by 1 base and J by 2 bases, with 13 bases of the junction left unmatched. CDR3 DNA: TGTGCCAGCAGTGAATTAGGTGCTAGCGGAATAATACAAGAGACCCAGTACTTC. It yields the protein CASSELGASGIIQETQYF.

Turning to this clone: Other DNA sequences in this specimen translate into the identical CDR3. The gene calls are TRBV19 and TRBJ1-2; D remains unclear. The CDR3 runs 14 residues. Trimming stripped 0 bases from V and 4 bases from J, with 9 bases between. Per germline, CDR1 LNHDA and CDR2 SQIVND (reference sequence). The CDR3 sequence: CASSIDPGSYGYTF. The CDR3 DNA is TGTGCCAGTAGTATAGATCCCGGCAGCTATGGCTACACCTTC.

The chain carries TRBV19 and TRBJ2-3; a weak D match, TRBD2 (5 bases). Trimming stripped 5 bases from V and 0 bases from J, with 15 bases between. This CDR3 has 16 residues. Germline V lookup: CDR1 LNHDA, CDR2 SQIVND (reference sequence). The CDR3 reads CASSPRTVSSTDTQYF. CDR3 sequence (DNA): TGTGCCAGTAGTCCTAGGACTGTTAGTAGCACAGATACGCAGTATTTT.

This clone was detected only a few times. The genes are TRBV5-1 and TRBJ2-7; TRBD2 agrees at 10 bases. V was pared by 1 base and J by 5 bases, with 9 bases of the junction left unmatched. This CDR3 is built from 16 residues. CDR1 is SGHRS and CDR2 is YFSETQ in the germline V gene. In nucleotides, the CDR3 is TGCGCCAGCAGCTTGCAGGGTAGCGGGAGGATCGACGAGCAGTACTTC. Residues: CASSLQGSGRIDEQYF.

The chain has TRBV11-3 and TRBJ1-1; 7 bases are shared with TRBD1. Germline assignment: CDR1 SGHNT and CDR2 YENEEA. CDR3 length: 13 residues. V lost 2 bases, J lost 8 bases, and 5 bases stayed unmatched. The CDR3 nucleotides read TGTGCCAGCAGCTTACGATCGGGACAGGAAGCTTTCTTT. Encoded protein: CASSLRSGQEAFF.

Only a few counts were recorded for this clone. V gene TRBV10-3 combines with J gene TRBJ1-1; 8 positions agree with TRBD1. Germline CDR1 ENHRY, CDR2 SYGVKD. The CDR3 is 13 residues long. Trimming at V came to 3 bases and at J to 5 bases, leaving 2 bases not matched to a gene. CDR3 DNA sequence: TGTGCCATCAGTGACAGGGGGCAGACTGAAGCTTTCTTT. Protein product: CAISDRGQTEAFF.

This clone was counted a few times. Other nucleotide sequences from this sample produce the same CDR3. V usage is TRBV18 and J usage is TRBJ2-3, with D hard to call. The CDR3 loop spans 14 amino acids. The germline CDR1 and CDR2 sequences are KGHSH and LQKENI. The V and J ends lost 3 bases and 2 bases respectively, with 9 bases between them. The CDR3 loop is CASSPGPTTDTQYF. The DNA for the CDR3 is TGTGCCAGCTCACCGGGTCCGACCACAGATACGCAGTATTTT.